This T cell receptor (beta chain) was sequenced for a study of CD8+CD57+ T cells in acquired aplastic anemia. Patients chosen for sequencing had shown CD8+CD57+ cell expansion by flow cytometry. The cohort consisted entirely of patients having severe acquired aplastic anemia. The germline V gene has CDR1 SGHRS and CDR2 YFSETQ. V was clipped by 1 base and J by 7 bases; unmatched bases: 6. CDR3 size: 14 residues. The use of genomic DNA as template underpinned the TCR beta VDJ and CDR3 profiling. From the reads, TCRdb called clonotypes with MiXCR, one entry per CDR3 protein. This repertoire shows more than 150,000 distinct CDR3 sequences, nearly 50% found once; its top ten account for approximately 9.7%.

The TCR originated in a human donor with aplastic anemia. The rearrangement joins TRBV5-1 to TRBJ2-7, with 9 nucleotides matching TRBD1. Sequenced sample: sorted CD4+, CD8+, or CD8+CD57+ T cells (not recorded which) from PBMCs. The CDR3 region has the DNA TGCGCCAGCAGCTTGCACGGGACAGGGCTAGAGCAGTACTTC. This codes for CASSLHGTGLEQYF.